One T cell receptor beta chain is described in this entry. The ends lost 5 bases at V and 1 base at J; junction bases unmatched: 2. The CDR3 length is 14 residues. Germline V gives CDR1 MDHEN, CDR2 SYDVKM. The data originate from a study of blood T cell repertoires in COVID-19. Looking at the study overall: The United States, Italy and Spain provided the acute and convalescent COVID-19 samples.

Clones were sequenced by immunoSEQ multiplex PCR, and TCRdb holds only the in-frame ones, with some missing. The table lists approximately 170,000 clones, 83% of them singletons. The V and J genes are TRBV28 and TRBJ1-1; TRBD1 agrees at 9 bases. This sequence originates from a woman older than 75 with acute or convalescent COVID-19. The sample taken for sequencing was peripheral blood. CDR3 coding DNA: TGTGCCAGCAGTCCACAGGGGGCGAACACTGAAGCTTTCTTT. Amino acid sequence: CASSPQGANTEAFF.